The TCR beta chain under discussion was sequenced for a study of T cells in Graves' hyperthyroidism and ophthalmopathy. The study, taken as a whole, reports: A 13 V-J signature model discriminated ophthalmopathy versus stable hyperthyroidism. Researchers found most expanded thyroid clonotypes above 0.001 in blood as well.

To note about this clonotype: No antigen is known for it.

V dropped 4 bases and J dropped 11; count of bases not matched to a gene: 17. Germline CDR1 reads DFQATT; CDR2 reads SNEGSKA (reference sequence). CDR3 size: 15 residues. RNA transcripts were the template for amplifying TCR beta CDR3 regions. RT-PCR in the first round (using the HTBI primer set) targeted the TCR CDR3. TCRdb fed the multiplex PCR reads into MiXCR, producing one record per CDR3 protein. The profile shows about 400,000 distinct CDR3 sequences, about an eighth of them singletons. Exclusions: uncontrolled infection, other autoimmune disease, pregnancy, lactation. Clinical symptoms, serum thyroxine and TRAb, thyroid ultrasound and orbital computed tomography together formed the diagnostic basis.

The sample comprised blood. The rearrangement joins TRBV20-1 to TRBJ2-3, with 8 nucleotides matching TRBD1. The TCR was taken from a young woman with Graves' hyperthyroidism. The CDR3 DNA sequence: TGCAGTGCTAAAACTAGTCCGAGGGGGACAGGACGGCAGTATTTT. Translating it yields CSAKTSPRGTGRQYF.